The next 23 T cell receptor beta chains were all read from a single sample in a study of T cell changes during pregnancy in multiple sclerosis. Data came from immunoSEQ multiplex PCR; TCRdb stores just in-frame clones and leaves some out. The table has approximately 70,000 clones, over 80% seen once; the top ten hold approximately 0.44%. The starting material was CD4+ T cells from peripheral blood mononuclear cells, obtained before pregnancy. These receptors were taken from a female donor with multiple sclerosis, enrolled in a pregnancy study.

The V and J genes are TRBV20-1 and TRBJ2-7; a possible D gene is TRBD1 (6 bases). The V gene lost 2 bases and the J gene lost 5 bases, with 7 bases spanning the gap. The CDR3 is made up of 11 amino acids. Germline-derived CDR1 and CDR2 are DFQATT and SNEGSKA (reference sequence). Here the CDR3 reads CSARQGNEQYF. CDR3 DNA sequence: TGCAGTGCTAGACAGGGGAACGAGCAGTACTTC.

CDR3 nucleotide sequence: TGTGCCATCAGTGACTCCAAGGGGACTAGCGGGAGCACAGATACGCAGTATTTT. Translating it yields CAISDSKGTSGSTDTQYF. The V gene is TRBV10-3, the J gene TRBJ2-3; 12 positions agree with TRBD2. Trimming at V came to 3 bases and at J to 0 bases, leaving 7 bases not matched to a gene. This CDR3 is built from 18 residues. Germline V CDR1 and CDR2: ENHRY, SYGVKD.

The sample holds one count of this clone. The chain joins TRBV7-2 to TRBJ2-4; D is uncertain. This CDR3 has 13 residues. CDR1 and CDR2 (germline): SGHTA, FQGNSA. Trimming took 1 base from V and 5 from J, leaving 6 bases between them. CDR3 DNA sequence: TGTGCCAGCAGCTTAGATTGGCAAAACATTCAGTACTTC. This codes for CASSLDWQNIQYF.

Regarding this clone: Other nucleotide sequences from this sample produce the same CDR3. This rearrangement joins TRBV7-2 to TRBJ2-7; TRBD1 aligns across 12 bases. The V gene's germline CDR1 is SGHTA and CDR2 FQGNSA. Trimming at V came to 3 bases and at J to 4 bases, leaving 1 base not matched to a gene. The CDR3 has 14 residues. CDR3 in amino acids: CASSLGQGAYEQYF. CDR3 nucleotides: TGTGCCAGCAGCTTGGGACAGGGGGCGTACGAGCAGTACTTC.

This chain connects TRBV5-6 to TRBJ2-2, with D possibly being TRBD2 (6 bases). Trimming pared 0 bases from V and 6 bases from J, leaving 18 bases between. The CDR3 loop spans 17 amino acids. Per the germline V gene, CDR1 is SGHDT and CDR2 is YYEEEE. The CDR3, as DNA: TGTGCCAGCAGCTTGGTATCGGGGGACGTCTTCCCCGGGGAGCTGTTTTTT. Protein sequence: CASSLVSGDVFPGELFF.

This clone was seen just once. The chain recombines TRBV16 with TRBJ2-4, with 9 positions matching TRBD2. Germline V gene lookup returns CDR1 KGHSY and CDR2 FQNENV. The CDR3 has 18 amino acids. Losses at the gene ends were 2 bases for V and 3 bases for J; bases not matched to a gene: 11. CDR3 region: CASSQERGAGWSKNIQYF. CDR3 coding DNA: TGTGCCAGCAGCCAAGAGCGGGGGGCCGGGTGGAGCAAAAACATTCAGTACTTC. The full variable domain, with the rest looked up from reference TRBV16 and TRBJ2-4, is GEEVAQTPKHLVRGEGQKAKLYCAPIKGHSYVFWYQQVLKNEFKFLISFQNENVFDETGMPKERFSAKCLPNSPCSLEIQATKLEDSAVYFCASSQERGAGWSKNIQYFGAGTRLSVL.

This chain links TRBV11-1 with TRBJ2-3; 13 bases are shared with TRBD2. The CDR3 is made up of 16 amino acids. Germline V gene lookup returns CDR1 SGHAT and CDR2 FQDESV (reference sequence). The ends lost 5 bases at V and 2 bases at J; junction bases unmatched: 4. CDR3 DNA: TGTGCCAGCAGCGGGGGGACTAGCGGGGCCACAGATACGCAGTATTTT. Amino acids: CASSGGTSGATDTQYF.

The chain has TRBV9 and TRBJ1-4; D possibly corresponds to TRBD1 (5 bases). The germline CDR1 and CDR2 sequences are SGDLS and YYNGEE. V was clipped by 0 bases and J by 10 bases, with 7 bases between them. The CDR3 runs to 12 residues. CDR3 residues: CASSVVGGKLFF. For the CDR3, the DNA is TGTGCCAGCAGCGTAGTCGGGGGAAAACTGTTTTTT.

This rearrangement joins TRBV27 to TRBJ2-5, with D possibly TRBD1 on 6 matching bases. CDR1 MNHEY and CDR2 SMNVEV come from the germline V gene (reference sequence). Trimming removed 0 bases at V and 5 bases at J, with 22 bases between. This CDR3 region has 18 residues. The CDR3 region is CASSLSATGLGSWETQYF. The CDR3 region has the DNA TGTGCCAGCAGTTTATCGGCGACAGGCTTGGGCAGTTGGGAGACCCAGTACTTC.

The chain links TRBV19 to TRBJ2-5, with 7 bases aligning to TRBD2. V shed 5 bases, J shed 4 bases, and the junction held 7 bases outside the gene matches. The CDR3 is 14 amino acids. Germline V gene data show CDR1 as LNHDA and CDR2 as SQIVND (reference sequence). The CDR3 spells CASSPGLRGETQYF. CDR3 in DNA: TGTGCCAGTAGTCCGGGACTAAGGGGAGAGACCCAGTACTTC. The full variable domain, with the rest looked up from reference TRBV19 and TRBJ2-5, is DGGITQSPKYLFRKEGQNVTLSCEQNLNHDAMYWYRQDPGQGLRLIYYSQIVNDFQKGDIAEGYSVSREKKESFPLTVTSAQKNPTAFYLCASSPGLRGETQYFGPGTRLLVL.

This chain links TRBV7-9 with TRBJ2-1; 13 bases align to TRBD2. V lost 5 bases to trimming and J lost 6 bases; unmatched junction nucleotides: 4. The CDR3 spans 15 residues. Germline loops: CDR1 SEHNR, CDR2 FQNEAQ (reference sequence). CDR3 DNA: TGTGCCAGCAGCATTACTAGCGGGAGGGCCAATGAGCAGTTCTTC. Translation: CASSITSGRANEQFF.

The chain combines TRBV18 with TRBJ1-2, with 9 bases aligning to TRBD1. CDR1 KGHSH and CDR2 LQKENI come from the germline V gene. The CDR3 covers 15 residues. J lost 4 bases, V lost 4 bases, and 7 bases had no gene match. DNA for the CDR3: TGTGCCAGCTCACAACAGGGGGCGGTTATCTATGGCTACACCTTC. Translated: CASSQQGAVIYGYTF.

The chain links TRBV5-5 to TRBJ1-1, with TRBD1 matching 11 bases. The CDR3 length is 16 residues. Germline CDR1 is SGHKS and CDR2 is YYEKEE (reference sequence). V shed 4 bases, J shed 0 bases, and the junction held 5 bases outside the gene matches. The CDR3 nucleotides are TGTGCCAGCAGCCCCGGGACAGGGGGTTTGAACACTGAAGCTTTCTTT. This codes for CASSPGTGGLNTEAFF.

This chain joins TRBV11-2 and TRBJ1-1; D not certain. The germline V gene has CDR1 SGHAT and CDR2 FQNNGV. There are 17 residues in the CDR3. V was trimmed by 1 base and J by 3 bases, leaving 18 bases between them. The DNA for the CDR3 is TGTGCCAGCAGCTTAGGTCCGGGCGCGGGCCCTGACACTGAAGCTTTCTTT. It yields the protein CASSLGPGAGPDTEAFF.

This sequence joins TRBV7-9 and TRBJ2-3; D gene unclear. The V gene's germline CDR1 is SEHNR and CDR2 FQNEAQ (reference sequence). Deletions cut 2 bases from V and 4 bases from J, with 10 bases between. This CDR3 is built from 14 residues. DNA of the CDR3: TGTGCCAGCAGCTTAATTGGCTTTGCAGATACGCAGTATTTT. Translating gives CASSLIGFADTQYF. The whole variable domain, filled in from reference TRBV7-9 and TRBJ2-3, reads DTGVSQNPRHKITKRGQNVTFRCDPISEHNRLYWYRQTLGQGPEFLTYFQNEAQLEKSRLLSDRFSAERPKGSFSTLEIQRTEQGDSAMYLCASSLIGFADTQYFGPGTRLTVL.

This clone turned up a few times. The CDR3 loop reads CASGLGTGVNQPQHF. The CDR3 DNA sequence: TGTGCTAGTGGTTTGGGGACAGGCGTTAATCAGCCCCAGCATTTT. The rearrangement joins TRBV12-5 to TRBJ1-5; 7 nucleotides line up with TRBD1. The V segment lost 1 base and the J segment 4 bases; nucleotides outside the gene matches: 4. CDR1 LGHNT and CDR2 FRNRAP come from the germline V gene. This CDR3 comprises 15 residues.

The chain uses TRBV7-3 and TRBJ2-3; 8 bases align to TRBD2. The ends lost 5 bases at V and 7 bases at J; junction bases unmatched: 14. This CDR3 is 16 amino acids long. The germline V gene encodes CDR1 SGHTA and CDR2 FQGTGA. CDR3 DNA: TGTGCCAGCAGCCCCCAGCGGGGGCCATCAGGGAATACGCAGTATTTT. Amino acid sequence: CASSPQRGPSGNTQYF. Drawing the rest from reference TRBV7-3 and TRBJ2-3, the complete variable domain is GAGVSQTPSNKVTEKGKYVELRCDPISGHTALYWYRQSLGQGPEFLIYFQGTGAADDSGLPNDRFFAVRPEGSVSTLKIQRTERGDSAVYLCASSPQRGPSGNTQYFGPGTRLTVL.

In this sample, this clone turned up once. The chain couples TRBV7-3 to TRBJ2-7, with TRBD2 as a possible D gene (5 bases). Germline-derived CDR1 and CDR2 are SGHTA and FQGTGA. Trimming pared 2 bases from V and 0 bases from J, leaving 11 bases between. The CDR3 spans 15 residues. The CDR3 DNA follows: TGTGCCAGCAGCTTATTCGGGGTAACCTCCTACGAGCAGTACTTC. Amino acids: CASSLFGVTSYEQYF.

The rearrangement links TRBV7-2 to TRBJ1-1, with 11 bases fitting TRBD1. The ends lost 8 bases at V and 6 bases at J; junction bases unmatched: 2. Germline-derived CDR1 and CDR2 are SGHTA and FQGNSA. The CDR3 is 12 residues long. Here the CDR3 DNA reads TGTGCCAGCGGACAGGGGGCCGCTGAAGCTTTCTTT. Its protein is CASGQGAAEAFF.

V and J are TRBV11-3 and TRBJ2-2, with a weak D call TRBD2 (5 bases). The CDR3 is 14 amino acids. Deletions cut 0 bases from V and 5 bases from J, with 7 bases between. Germline loops: CDR1 SGHNT, CDR2 YENEEA. CDR3 in DNA: TGTGCCAGCAGCTTAGAGTCGGGAACCGGGGAGCTGTTTTTT. Amino acid sequence: CASSLESGTGELFF.

J is TRBJ2-2 and V is TRBV7-3; possible D gene TRBD2, 6 bases. The CDR3 covers 14 residues. Germline CDR1 SGHTA, CDR2 FQGTGA. V gave up 5 bases and J gave up 6 bases, with 13 bases separating them. CDR3 sequence reads: CASSLLREAGELFF. The CDR3 region has the DNA TGTGCCAGCAGCCTCCTTAGGGAGGCCGGGGAGCTGTTTTTT.

The CDR3 reads CASRPQGLEKETQYF. For the CDR3, the DNA is TGCGCCAGCCGACCTCAAGGACTCGAAAAAGAGACCCAGTACTTC. This sequence joins TRBV23-1 and TRBJ2-5; D possibly corresponds to TRBD2 (5 bases). TRBV23-1 is given ORF status, its function remaining uncertain. Trimming pared 8 bases from V and 3 bases from J, leaving 19 bases between. This CDR3 region has 15 residues.

V and J are TRBV6-5 and TRBJ2-1; TRBD1 matches 7 bases. CDR3 length: 16 amino acids. Germline CDR1 and CDR2: MNHEY and SVGAGI. The J segment lost 4 bases and the V segment lost 4 bases, leaving 10 bases of the junction unmatched. The CDR3, as DNA: TGTGCCAGCAGTTCCACCGGGACAGATGATTACAATGAGCAGTTCTTC. The encoded protein is CASSSTGTDDYNEQFF.